The present T cell receptor (beta chain) was sequenced within a study of beta chain features in type 1 diabetes (dated by TCRdb to 2016 to 2019). For the study in its entirety: No differences in mean age, gender distribution, total cell number or subset yield were found between patients and healthy donors. Across all samples, around 99 million sorted cells were examined, and cell number per subset correlated strongly with RNA yield. In the study, TCRB repertoires of sorted circulating CD4+ T cell subsets from recently diagnosed type 1 diabetes patients were compared with those of matched healthy donors. Whereas all 28 donors provided naive and central memory subsets, regulatory and stem cell-like memory subsets were isolated from just 8 patients and roughly 8 healthy donors.

CDR1 and CDR2, per the germline V gene, are MDHEN and SYDVKM. V drops 2 bases and J drops 7 bases, leaving 15 bases in between. From the cysteine through the phenylalanine, the CDR3 covers 14 amino acids. Left in the record is the CDR3 DNA by itself, 42 bases read in frame from the first base. With regard to this clone: The antigen it recognizes is unknown. Base qualities are not at hand, and no much larger clone is one base apart.

Each donor gave one peripheral blood draw, averaging roughly 0.11 L, which was collected into heparinised tubes. A BD FACSAria II and a panel including CD45RO, CCR7, CD25, CD127, CD95 and CD27 were used to sort naive, central memory, regulatory and stem cell-like memory CD4+ T cells. Every sorted population had a purity above 98%. PBMCs were isolated right away by Lymphoprep density gradient centrifugation and were stained directly, without culture. So that batch effects would be minimized, each experiment stained and sorted samples in pairs, pairing one healthy donor with one patient. The High Capacity cDNA Reverse Transcription Kit was used to reverse transcribe all of the isolated RNA, meaning that expressed TCRB transcripts were what got sequenced. Deep immunoSEQ sequencing was performed on naive, central memory and regulatory T cell samples, with an average of around 3.4 million total reads per sample. Sorted cells were lysed in RLT buffer and RNA was extracted with DNase-treated RNeasy Micro or Mini kits, depending on cell number. Each cell subset was processed on its own to prevent cross-contamination, while patient and healthy donor samples were processed together. TCRB sequences were amplified from cDNA with the immunoSEQ multiplex PCR, producing 87-bp fragments spanning the CDR3 region. Sequencing of the amplicons was done on the Illumina HiSeq platform. The original pipeline was this. PCR bias was corrected computationally using synthetic template baselines, and reads within Hamming distance 2 were collapsed, with unmergeable singletons discarded. Reads were aligned against IMGT to assign V, D and J genes, CDR3 length and insertions or deletions at six rearrangement sites. Within each subset, clonotype counts were normalized to sorted cell number, after which true diversity and Gini coefficients were computed with the tcR R package. Repertoire sharing was quantified using the overlap coefficient calculated on TCRB nucleotide sequences. Out-of-frame TCRB sequences from naive cells were analyzed as a proxy for the pre-selection repertoire. The immuneACCESS repertoire file appears here via TCRdb, limited to in-frame rearrangements. These files lack a portion of the clones; in checked studies, under half of the deficit traces to unresolved V genes, and the cause of the others is not known. The V and J calls and the clone size are those of that table, but D and trimming were determined from the DNA. A total of roughly 230,000 clones appear in this sample, about 11% of them only once. Together, the top ten hold roughly 0.017% of the sample.

The investigation overall reported the following: The naive, central memory and regulatory TCRB repertoires appeared to resemble one another more closely among patients than among healthy donors. Only small numbers of individuals were included in the HLA sub-analyses, which left unresolved whether HLA type had any influence on TCRB rearrangement. PCR may preferentially amplify shorter templates, but because patient and control samples were amplified and corrected together, any resulting skew would affect both groups equally. In all four CD4+ subsets, TCRB CDR3 length was moderately but significantly shorter in type 1 diabetes patients. Because cDNA was sequenced instead of genomic DNA, highly expressing activated cells could be over-represented, though the groups showed no difference in activation or CD3 levels. At VDJ recombination sites, patients with type 1 diabetes made fewer insertions and deleted more nucleotides, a pattern implying thymic rearrangement abnormalities.

This TCR was recovered from a man aged 25 to 40 with type 1 diabetes. Sequencing was done on a sample of naive CD4+ T cells from blood. The cell subset or site label corresponds to: true naive CD4+ T cells. The chain was built from TRBV28 and TRBJ2-7; the D segment could be TRBD1, given 6 matching bases. At the DNA level, the sequence is TGTGCCAGCAGTTTACCGGACAGTGTAGTGGAGCAGTACTTC. Protein translation: CASSLPDSVVEQYF.